Each of the 5 T cell receptor beta chains below was sequenced from the same sample in a study of CD8 T cells in ankylosing spondylitis. From the 5' RACE reads, TCRdb called clonotypes with MiXCR, one entry per CDR3 protein. Of some 120,000 distinct CDR3 sequences in the sample, roughly an eighth were seen once. Sequenced material: blood, either unsorted or a sorted T cell fraction (not recorded which). Receptor source: a female donor with ankylosing spondylitis or in good health (not recorded which).

This clonotype was recorded at least ten times. The chain is built from TRBV29-1 and TRBJ1-1; D gene uncertain. Trimming took off 7 bases at V and 4 bases at J, with 16 bases between the two ends. The CDR3 totals 13 residues. Germline V gene data show CDR1 as SQVTM and CDR2 as ANQGSEA. CDR3 sequence reads: CSAGPPSGTEAFF. The CDR3 nucleotides are TGCAGCGCAGGCCCCCCATCCGGCACTGAAGCTTTCTTT.

This chain joins TRBV28 and TRBJ1-4; D remains ambiguous. The CDR3 covers 15 residues. Trimming pared 6 bases from V and 0 bases from J, leaving 11 bases between. Germline V gives CDR1 MDHEN, CDR2 SYDVKM. Here the CDR3 reads CASRTASATNEKLFF. CDR3 nucleotide sequence: TGTGCCAGCAGGACTGCGTCAGCAACTAATGAAAAACTGTTTTTT.

This clonotype was recorded at least ten times. V is TRBV5-5 and J is TRBJ2-1, with D unresolved. This CDR3 region has 13 residues. From germline, CDR1 is SGHKS and CDR2 YYEKEE (reference sequence). Between the trimmed V and J ends, which lost 9 bases and 5 bases, there was a span of 15 bases. Here the CDR3 reads CAIAPQGNNEQFF. The CDR3 coding sequence is TGTGCCATCGCGCCCCAAGGGAACAATGAGCAGTTCTTC.

The genes are TRBV2 and TRBJ1-4; D is unresolved. V lost 3 bases and J 7 bases, leaving 6 bases between the germline ends. The CDR3 totals 12 residues. Looked up from germline, CDR1 is SNHLY and CDR2 is FYNNEI. As DNA, the CDR3 is TGTGCCAGCAGTGACTCGGGTGAAAAACTGTTTTTT. The encoded protein is CASSDSGEKLFF. The full variable domain, with the rest looked up from reference TRBV2 and TRBJ1-4, is EPEVTQTPSHQVTQMGQEVILRCVPISNHLYFYWYRQILGQKVEFLVSFYNNEISEKSEIFDDQFSVERPDGSNFTLKIRSTKLEDSAMYFCASSDSGEKLFFGSGTQLSVL.

This clonotype was detected ten times or more. CDR3 loop: CASSLESGRMDEQFF. The CDR3 DNA reads TGTGCCAGCAGCTTAGAAAGCGGGAGAATGGATGAGCAGTTCTTC. This chain connects TRBV7-9 to TRBJ2-1; 8 bases fit TRBD2. The CDR3 is 15 residues long. V was clipped by 1 base and J by 8 bases; unmatched bases: 7. Germline assignment: CDR1 SEHNR and CDR2 FQNEAQ (reference sequence).